A single sample gave rise to the 9 T cell receptor beta chains below, sequenced in a study of blood T cells in healthy people across ages. It was with a sample-barcoded 5' primer and a J-beta primer mix that a second PCR of roughly 6 to 12 cycles was run. TCRdb called the 5' RACE reads again in MiXCR, with one record for every CDR3 protein. The sample records hundreds of thousands of distinct CDR3 sequences, around 45% being singletons. Sequencing was performed on blood. The receptors derive from a woman aged 55-69 years in good health.

The chain combines TRBV20-1 with TRBJ2-5; D not certain. This CDR3 is 11 amino acids long. Germline V gene lookup returns CDR1 DFQATT and CDR2 SNEGSKA (reference sequence). V was shortened by 2 bases and J by 5 bases, with 6 bases between the two germline ends. The CDR3 DNA sequence: TGCAGTGCTAGAACACCCGAGACCCAGTACTTC. Translating gives CSARTPETQYF.

The chain recombines TRBV20-1 with TRBJ1-1; unclear D gene. Germline loops: CDR1 DFQATT, CDR2 SNEGSKA (reference sequence). This CDR3 has 12 residues. Trimming left V 5 bases short and J 1 base short, with 8 bases between. The DNA for the CDR3 is TGCAGTGCTTACCGACAGAACACTGAAGCTTTCTTT. This translates into CSAYRQNTEAFF.

This sequence joins TRBV27 and TRBJ2-2, with 10 nucleotides matching TRBD1. V was clipped by 5 bases and J by 6 bases; unmatched bases: 9. CDR3 length equals 16 residues. The germline CDR1 and CDR2 sequences are MNHEY and SMNVEV (reference sequence). CDR3 in amino acids: CASSVRDRGSAGELFF. The CDR3 nucleotides are TGTGCCAGCAGTGTACGGGACAGGGGATCGGCCGGGGAGCTGTTTTTT.

In this sample, this clonotype turned up a few times. This chain connects TRBV5-6 to TRBJ1-1, with D possibly matching TRBD1 (6 bases). Germline V gene sequence: CDR1 SGHDT, CDR2 YYEEEE. Trimming left V 4 bases short and J 3 bases short, with 13 bases between. This CDR3 spans 14 amino acids. The CDR3 DNA follows: TGTGCCAGCAGCCCGACCAGGACAGACACTGAAGCTTTCTTT. It yields the protein CASSPTRTDTEAFF.

The genes are TRBV28 and TRBJ2-7; 10 bases match TRBD2. V lost 8 bases, J lost 2 bases, and 6 bases stayed unmatched. The CDR3 extends over 14 amino acids. Germline CDR1 is MDHEN and CDR2 is SYDVKM. CDR3 bases: TGTGCCAGCGAGGCAGCGGGAGGGCCCTACGAGCAGTACTTC. Translation: CASEAAGGPYEQYF.

The chain's CDR3 is CSVENLAGGETQYF. CDR3 DNA sequence: TGCAGCGTTGAAAACCTAGCGGGAGGGGAGACCCAGTACTTC. The rearrangement joins TRBV29-1 to TRBJ2-5, with 12 bases identical to TRBD2. The V gene end was trimmed by 2 bases and the J gene end by 5 bases; junction bases not matched to a gene: 3. Germline loops: CDR1 SQVTM, CDR2 ANQGSEA. The CDR3 totals 14 residues.

This clonotype was seen more than once but under ten times. This chain links TRBV29-1 with TRBJ1-2, with 8 bases lining up with TRBD1. The V segment lost 4 bases and the J segment 2 bases; nucleotides outside the gene matches: 0. This CDR3 is built from 12 residues. Looked up from germline, CDR1 is SQVTM and CDR2 is ANQGSEA. CDR3 coding DNA: TGCAGCGTTGGGACAGGGAACTATGGCTACACCTTC. Amino acids: CSVGTGNYGYTF.

This clonotype came up once. A much larger clone sits a single nucleotide away, making a read error possible. The V call is TRBV20-1, the J call TRBJ2-1; the D is unclear. The CDR3 is made up of 15 amino acids. Trimming cost V 1 base and J 8 bases, with 18 bases left between them. Germline V gene data show CDR1 as DFQATT and CDR2 as SNEGSKA (reference sequence). The CDR3 is CSARGAPLLVDEQFF. CDR3 DNA: TGCAGTGCTAGAGGGGCTCCTCTGCTTGTCGATGAGCAGTTCTTC.

The chain links TRBV28 to TRBJ1-2; the D gene is possibly TRBD1 (5 bases). Germline CDR1 MDHEN, CDR2 SYDVKM. Trimming cost V 8 bases and J 4 bases, with 14 bases left between them. The CDR3 runs to 13 residues. The CDR3 sequence: CASGRAGSYGYTF. CDR3 in DNA: TGTGCCAGCGGTCGGGCAGGGAGCTATGGCTACACCTTC.